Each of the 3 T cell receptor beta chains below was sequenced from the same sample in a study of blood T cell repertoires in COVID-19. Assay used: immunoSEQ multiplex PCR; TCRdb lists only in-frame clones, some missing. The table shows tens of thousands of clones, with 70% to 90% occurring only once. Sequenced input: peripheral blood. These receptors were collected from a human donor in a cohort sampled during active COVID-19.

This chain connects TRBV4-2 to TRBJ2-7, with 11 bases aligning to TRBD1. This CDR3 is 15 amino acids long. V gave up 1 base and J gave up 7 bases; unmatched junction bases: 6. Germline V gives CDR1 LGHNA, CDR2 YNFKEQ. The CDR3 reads CASSQAGQGEREQYF. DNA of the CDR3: TGTGCCAGCAGCCAAGCGGGACAGGGGGAGAGGGAGCAGTACTTC.

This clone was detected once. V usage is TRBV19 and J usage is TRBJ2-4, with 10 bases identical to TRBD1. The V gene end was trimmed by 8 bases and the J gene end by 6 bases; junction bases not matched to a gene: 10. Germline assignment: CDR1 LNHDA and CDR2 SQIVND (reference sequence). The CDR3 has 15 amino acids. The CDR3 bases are TGTGCCAGTGGGAAGGACAGGGGGGTCCCAAACATTCAGTACTTC. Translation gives CASGKDRGVPNIQYF.

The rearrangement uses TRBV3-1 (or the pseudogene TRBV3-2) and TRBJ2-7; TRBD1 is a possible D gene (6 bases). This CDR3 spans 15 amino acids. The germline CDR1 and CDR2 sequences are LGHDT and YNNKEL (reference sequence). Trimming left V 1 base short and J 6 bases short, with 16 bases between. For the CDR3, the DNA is TGTGCCAGCAGCCAAGGTCTAGGGGGAATTTCCGAGCAGTACTTC. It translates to CASSQGLGGISEQYF.